The 30 T cell receptor beta chains in this list originate from one sample, sequenced in a study of T cells in Graves' hyperthyroidism and ophthalmopathy. TCR beta CDR3 sequences were amplified from RNA transcripts. RT-PCR in the first round (using the HTBI primer set) targeted the TCR CDR3. TCRdb re-called the multiplex PCR reads through MiXCR, storing one row per CDR3 protein. Counted here are 250,000 to 300,000 distinct CDR3 sequences, approximately 13% occurring once; the ten biggest clones make up 6.5% to 10%. The specimen sequenced was blood. Every receptor here comes from a woman aged 40 to 50 with Graves' hyperthyroidism.

This clonotype was detected ten times or more. The chain couples TRBV27 to TRBJ1-1, with a tentative D call TRBD1 (6 bases). The CDR3 extends over 15 amino acids. Trimming removed 2 bases from V and 3 bases from J, with 13 bases in between. Per germline, CDR1 MNHEY and CDR2 SMNVEV (reference sequence). The CDR3 sequence: CASSLKAGVYTEAFF. As DNA, the CDR3 is TGTGCCAGCAGTTTAAAGGCAGGGGTTTACACTGAAGCTTTCTTT.

V and J are TRBV19 and TRBJ1-5; D perhaps matches TRBD1 (6 bases). The CDR3 runs to 17 residues. Trimming shortened V by 5 bases and J by 2 bases, and 19 bases separated the two germline ends. CDR1 and CDR2 (germline): LNHDA, SQIVND (reference sequence). The CDR3 loop is CASSGGAVGAGNQPQHF. The CDR3 DNA reads as TGTGCCAGTAGTGGGGGGGCGGTTGGTGCGGGCAATCAGCCCCAGCATTTT.

The chain links TRBV24-1 to TRBJ2-2; possible D gene TRBD1, 6 bases. The CDR3 length is 16 residues. Per the germline V gene, CDR1 is KGHDR and CDR2 is SFDVKD. The V end lost 3 bases, the J end lost 4 bases, and 14 bases lay between the germline ends. The CDR3 DNA sequence: TGTGCCACCAGTGATCGAGACAGGCATCTCACCGGGGAGCTGTTTTTT. It specifies CATSDRDRHLTGELFF.

This clonotype was observed many times. This chain links TRBV9 with TRBJ1-2; 9 bases fit TRBD1. The CDR3 spans 14 residues. J was trimmed by 7 bases and V by 3 bases; bases with no gene match: 7. Germline loops: CDR1 SGDLS, CDR2 YYNGEE. The CDR3 DNA follows: TGTGCCAGCAGCGCCGGGACAGGGCCTGGTGGCTACACCTTC. It specifies CASSAGTGPGGYTF.

The chain carries TRBV15 and TRBJ1-1; the D is unclear. Trimming removed 3 bases at V and 1 base at J, with 9 bases between. Looked up from germline, CDR1 is LNHNV and CDR2 is YYDKDF (reference sequence). This CDR3 has 14 amino acids. CDR3 sequence reads: CATSRSGGNTEAFF. In DNA, the CDR3 is TGTGCCACCAGCAGGTCCGGAGGGAACACTGAAGCTTTCTTT.

This clonotype was counted ten times or more. The chain uses TRBV12-3 or TRBV12-4 and TRBJ1-2; D is unresolved. The V end lost 3 bases, the J end lost 8 bases, and 10 bases lay between the germline ends. The CDR3 loop spans 12 amino acids. This CDR3 reads CASSFGGYGYTF. CDR3 DNA sequence: TGTGCCAGCAGTTTTGGCGGGTACGGCTACACCTTC.

The J gene is TRBJ2-2, the V gene TRBV28, with 9 bases matching TRBD1. This CDR3 is 16 amino acids long. Germline loops: CDR1 MDHEN, CDR2 SYDVKM. J gave up 7 bases and V 8 bases, and 14 bases lay outside the gene matches. The CDR3 spells CASGRRPGQGHGELFF. CDR3 nucleotide sequence: TGTGCCAGCGGACGTCGTCCGGGACAGGGCCACGGGGAGCTGTTTTTT.

A few counts support this clonotype. The J gene is TRBJ2-1, the V gene TRBV20-1; tentatively, D is TRBD2 (7 bases). The germline V gene encodes CDR1 DFQATT and CDR2 SNEGSKA (reference sequence). V gave up 5 bases and J gave up 6 bases, with 11 bases separating them. The CDR3 loop spans 12 amino acids. The CDR3 region has the DNA TGCAGTGCTGGAGGGGGGGTCAATGAGCAGTTCTTC. It specifies CSAGGGVNEQFF.

This clonotype was picked up many times. This chain's CDR3 is CASSALDSFNQPQHF. CDR3 coding DNA: TGTGCCAGCAGCGCGCTCGACAGTTTCAATCAGCCCCAGCATTTT. The V gene is TRBV7-9, the J gene TRBJ1-5; tentatively, D is TRBD1 (5 bases). Looked up from germline, CDR1 is SEHNR and CDR2 is FQNEAQ (reference sequence). This CDR3 spans 15 amino acids. V was cut by 5 bases and J by 3 bases, with 14 bases left in between.

The table lists this clonotype with many counts. The genes are TRBV6-6 and TRBJ2-7; the D gene is possibly TRBD2 (6 bases). This CDR3 region has 15 residues. Trimming removed 1 base at V and 3 bases at J, with 13 bases between. Germline V lookup: CDR1 MNHNY, CDR2 SVGAGI (reference sequence). CDR3 DNA sequence: TGTGCCAGCAGTTACTGGGGGGAGACAATCTACGAGCAGTACTTC. It is translated as CASSYWGETIYEQYF.

This clonotype was detected many times. This chain joins TRBV7-3 and TRBJ2-3, with unresolved D. The V end lost 5 bases, the J end lost 6 bases, and 15 bases lay between the germline ends. The CDR3 is 14 amino acids. Germline V CDR1 and CDR2: SGHTA, FQGTGA. CDR3: CASSPQPSWDTQYF. CDR3 nucleotide sequence: TGTGCCAGCAGCCCCCAACCTTCCTGGGATACGCAGTATTTT.

The V call is TRBV9, the J call TRBJ2-3, with D possibly called TRBD1 or TRBD2 (6 bases each). There are 14 residues in the CDR3. Germline CDR1 reads SGDLS; CDR2 reads YYNGEE. V was clipped by 4 bases and J by 2 bases, with 11 bases between them. CDR3 loop: CASSPRGVTDTQYF. DNA for the CDR3: TGTGCCAGCAGCCCAAGGGGGGTCACAGATACGCAGTATTTT.

V gene TRBV2 combines with J gene TRBJ2-5, with 9 nucleotides matching TRBD1. The CDR3 has 14 amino acids. J gave up 3 bases and V 7 bases, and 6 bases lay outside the gene matches. Germline V gives CDR1 SNHLY, CDR2 FYNNEI. CDR3 protein: CASKPGTGKETQYF. In nucleotides, the CDR3 is TGTGCCAGCAAACCCGGGACAGGGAAAGAGACCCAGTACTTC.

This clonotype was found many times. V gene TRBV7-9 combines with J gene TRBJ2-5; 7 positions agree with TRBD1. CDR3 length: 15 residues. Germline trimming cut 1 base from V and 5 bases from J; bases unmatched to any gene: 7. From germline, CDR1 is SEHNR and CDR2 FQNEAQ (reference sequence). DNA of the CDR3: TGTGCCAGCAGCTTAGGACTCGCAGGGGGTGAGACCCAGTACTTC. This encodes CASSLGLAGGETQYF.

At least ten counts were recorded for this clonotype. This sequence joins TRBV27 and TRBJ1-5; D remains ambiguous. Per the germline V gene, CDR1 is MNHEY and CDR2 is SMNVEV (reference sequence). With 2 bases removed from V and 0 bases from J, the gap between germline ends came to 8 bases. The CDR3 has 15 residues. CDR3 sequence: CASSLGRNSNQPQHF. The CDR3 DNA is TGTGCCAGCAGTTTAGGCAGGAATAGCAATCAGCCCCAGCATTTT.

J is TRBJ2-1 and V is TRBV3-1; 8 bases agree with TRBD2. V lost 3 bases, J lost 3 bases, and 1 base stayed unmatched. Germline V gene data show CDR1 as LGHDT and CDR2 as YNNKEL (reference sequence). This CDR3 has 14 residues. The CDR3 bases are TGTGCCAGCAGCCAGGGACTAGTCTACAATGAGCAGTTCTTC. The encoded protein is CASSQGLVYNEQFF.

At least ten counts were recorded for this clonotype. V usage is TRBV6-1 and J usage is TRBJ2-1; D might be TRBD1 (6 bases). Per the germline V gene, CDR1 is MNHNS and CDR2 is SASEGT. Trimming removed 6 bases at V and 9 bases at J, with 18 bases between. The CDR3 sequence is 14 residues long. The CDR3 DNA follows: TGTGCCAGCAGCGGCCTGGGCAGGGGTCGTGAGCAGTTCTTC. Protein product: CASSGLGRGREQFF.

This clonotype occurred many times. The chain is built from TRBV6-1 and TRBJ2-5; D is undetermined. Between the trimmed V and J ends, which lost 2 bases and 14 bases, there was a span of 9 bases. The germline V gene encodes CDR1 MNHNS and CDR2 SASEGT. The CDR3 covers 10 residues. CDR3 amino acids: CASSEIILYF. Written as DNA, the CDR3 is TGTGCCAGCAGTGAAATCATCCTCTACTTC.

This clonotype was seen a few times. This rearrangement joins TRBV7-2 to TRBJ2-1; the D gene is possibly TRBD2 (6 bases). The V and J ends lost 1 base and 6 bases respectively, with 13 bases between them. The CDR3 is 15 amino acids. Germline V gene data show CDR1 as SGHTA and CDR2 as FQGNSA. The CDR3 region has the DNA TGTGCCAGCAGCTTAGTTGGAGGGCTAGCCAATGAGCAGTTCTTC. Translated: CASSLVGGLANEQFF.

This clonotype has a count of ten or more. The rearrangement links TRBV5-1 to TRBJ2-1; tentative D call: TRBD2 (6 bases). V lost 0 bases to trimming and J lost 0 bases, with 7 bases between them. The CDR3 is 15 residues long. Per the germline V gene, CDR1 is SGHRS and CDR2 is YFSETQ. The CDR3 is CASSLGDFSYNEQFF. The CDR3 DNA is TGCGCCAGCAGCTTGGGGGACTTCTCCTACAATGAGCAGTTCTTC. The full variable domain, completed using reference TRBV5-1 and TRBJ2-1, is KAGVTQTPRYLIKTRGQQVTLSCSPISGHRSVSWYQQTPGQGLQFLFEYFSETQRNKGNFPGRFSGRQFSNSRSEMNVSTLELGDSALYLCASSLGDFSYNEQFFGPGTRLTVL.

The gene calls are TRBV27 and TRBJ1-2, with TRBD1 identical over 9 bases. The V gene's germline CDR1 is MNHEY and CDR2 SMNVEV (reference sequence). CDR3 length: 14 residues. V gave up 6 bases and J gave up 6 bases; unmatched junction bases: 8. CDR3 coding DNA: TGTGCCAGCAGAAACCGGGACAGGGCGGATGGCTACACCTTC. Translation gives CASRNRDRADGYTF.

CDR3 DNA sequence: TGTGCCAGCAGCCTCAGACCAGCGGGAGACGAGCAGTTCTTC. Residues: CASSLRPAGDEQFF. The chain joins TRBV13 to TRBJ2-1; 8 bases agree with TRBD2. The CDR3 loop spans 14 amino acids. Germline values: CDR1 PRHDT, CDR2 FYEKMQ (reference sequence). V gave up 5 bases and J gave up 10 bases; unmatched junction bases: 10.

This clonotype was detected ten times or more. The genes are TRBV7-9 and TRBJ1-5, with TRBD1 matching over 8 bases. The CDR3 sequence is 16 residues long. The J segment lost 2 bases and the V segment lost 1 base, leaving 4 bases of the junction unmatched. The germline V gene has CDR1 SEHNR and CDR2 FQNEAQ (reference sequence). CDR3: CASSLGGQEGNQPQHF. In DNA, the CDR3 is TGTGCCAGCAGCTTAGGGGGACAGGAGGGCAATCAGCCCCAGCATTTT.

This clonotype was observed many times. This rearrangement joins TRBV29-1 to TRBJ1-2; no clear D. CDR3 length: 10 residues. In germline, CDR1 is SQVTM, CDR2 ANQGSEA. Deletions cut 3 bases from V and 9 bases from J, with 8 bases between. As DNA, the CDR3 is TGCAGCGTTGATCGAGAGAGCTACACCTTC. This codes for CSVDRESYTF.

The chain joins TRBV7-2 to TRBJ1-1, with 8 bases that match TRBD1. J gave up 10 bases and V 5 bases, and 12 bases lay outside the gene matches. Germline V gene sequence: CDR1 SGHTA, CDR2 FQGNSA. The CDR3 spans 14 residues. The CDR3 region has the DNA TGTGCCAGCAGCCCTACGACAGGGGTGCCTGGAGCTTTCTTT. Amino acid sequence: CASSPTTGVPGAFF.

This clonotype showed up many times. The gene calls are TRBV20-1 and TRBJ2-1; D possibly matches TRBD1 or TRBD2 (5 bases each). CDR3 length: 20 residues. V was pared by 0 bases and J by 4 bases, with 28 bases between. Germline CDR1 and CDR2: DFQATT and SNEGSKA (reference sequence). CDR3 coding DNA: TGCAGTGCTAGAGATCTCCGGGGCAGACCACAGAGAGGCGGTTACAATGAGCAGTTCTTC. This encodes CSARDLRGRPQRGGYNEQFF.

This clonotype appeared many times. V gene TRBV30 combines with J gene TRBJ2-4, with 8 bases aligning to TRBD2. Germline-derived CDR1 and CDR2 are GTSNPN and SVGIG (reference sequence). Losses at the gene ends were 0 bases for V and 8 bases for J; bases not matched to a gene: 6. The length of the CDR3 is 14 residues. The CDR3 nucleotides read TGTGCCTGGAGTGTACCAGCGGGAGTTGACATTCAGTACTTC. Its protein product is CAWSVPAGVDIQYF.

This clonotype was counted ten times or more. V and J are TRBV18 and TRBJ2-3; a weak D match, TRBD1 (6 bases). The ends were cut back, 3 bases at V and 4 bases at J, with 11 bases in the middle. Germline values: CDR1 KGHSH, CDR2 LQKENI. This CDR3 has 14 amino acids. CDR3 bases: TGTGCCAGCTCACCCTCGAGGGGGTCAGATACGCAGTATTTT. It yields the protein CASSPSRGSDTQYF.

This clonotype was observed at least ten times. The chain recombines TRBV12-5 with TRBJ2-3, with D possibly being TRBD1 (6 bases). The V gene's germline CDR1 is LGHNT and CDR2 FRNRAP. The CDR3 has 11 residues. The ends were cut back, 7 bases at V and 4 bases at J, with 6 bases in the middle. The CDR3 spells CASEGADTQYF. The DNA of the CDR3 is TGTGCTAGTGAGGGGGCAGATACGCAGTATTTT.

This clonotype showed up many times. J is TRBJ2-5 and V is TRBV29-1; 10 positions agree with TRBD2. The J segment lost 5 bases and the V segment lost 2 bases, leaving 14 bases of the junction unmatched. From germline, CDR1 is SQVTM and CDR2 ANQGSEA. The CDR3 is 17 amino acids. CDR3 nucleotide sequence: TGCAGCGTTGAAAAATCAATACTAGCGGGAATTCGGGAGACCCAGTACTTC. Translated, it gives CSVEKSILAGIRETQYF.